The clone carrying this TCR beta chain has only a few counts. Original processing notes: Counts of nucleated cells, estimated from reference gene primer amplification, were obtained. Profiled with immunoSEQ multiplex PCR; TCRdb holds only in-frame clones, not every one. D and trimming were read from the DNA, whereas the V and J calls and clone size are those reported in that table. The sample has more than 80,000 clones; 76% are singletons. This sample is drawn from a study of blood T cell repertoires in COVID-19. CDR3 length equals 13 residues. Germline lookup yields CDR1 PRHDT and CDR2 FYEKMQ (reference sequence). The ends were cut back, 8 bases at V and 6 bases at J, with 13 bases in the middle.

The material sequenced was peripheral blood. The source of this sequence is a man older than 75 with COVID-19, enrolled during active disease. The chain combines TRBV13 with TRBJ1-4, with D possibly being TRBD1 (6 bases). The CDR3 coding sequence is TGTGCCAGCCGACAGGCTGGTTATGAAAAACTGTTTTTT. Its translation is CASRQAGYEKLFF.